These 6 T cell receptor beta chains share one sample of origin, sequenced in a study of T cell repertoires in cytomegalovirus infection. TCRdb fed the reads into MiXCR, producing one record per CDR3 protein. The table shows 230,000 or so distinct CDR3 sequences, with around 15% occurring only once. Specimen: CD8+ T cells from PBMCs. The receptor set was obtained from a human donor in good health (CMV status not recorded). Some clones in this sample may be carry-over from other donors' samples.

At least ten counts were recorded for this clonotype. J is TRBJ2-1 and V is TRBV7-2; D not certain. Per the germline V gene, CDR1 is SGHTA and CDR2 is FQGNSA. V was cut by 7 bases and J by 8 bases, with 12 bases left in between. CDR3 length: 12 residues. In nucleotides, the CDR3 is TGTGCCAGCACCCCCACCGCCCATGAGCAGTTCTTC. Amino acid sequence: CASTPTAHEQFF.

The sample holds many counts of this clonotype. The chain links TRBV12-3 or TRBV12-4 to TRBJ2-7; possibly TRBD1 or TRBD2 for D (6 bases each). Trimming took off 6 bases at V and 7 bases at J, with 25 bases between the two ends. The CDR3 contains 16 residues. CDR3 DNA: TGTGCCAGCAGGTTTTTAAGGGCATCACAGGGAGGTGAGCAGTACTTC. It is translated as CASRFLRASQGGEQYF.

This clonotype was seen more than once but under ten times. This sequence joins TRBV12-3 or TRBV12-4 and TRBJ2-1, with D possibly TRBD1 on 6 matching bases. This CDR3 has 16 residues. The V end was cut by 4 bases, the J end by 2 bases, with 15 bases between. In nucleotides, the CDR3 is TGTGCCAGCAGTTCGGGGTGGCGGACAGCCTACAATGAGCAGTTCTTC. Amino acids: CASSSGWRTAYNEQFF.

The genes are TRBV19 and TRBJ2-1; no clear D. This CDR3 has 12 amino acids. V dropped 4 bases and J dropped 7 bases, with 8 bases sitting between them. The germline gives CDR1 LNHDA, CDR2 SQIVND (reference sequence). In DNA form, the CDR3 reads TGTGCCAGTAGTACCGGGCCGAATGAGCAGTTCTTC. It yields the protein CASSTGPNEQFF.

The chain recombines TRBV6-2 or TRBV6-3 with TRBJ2-7; TRBD2 is a possible D gene (6 bases). Looked up from germline, CDR1 is MNHEY and CDR2 is SVGEGT. The CDR3 is 15 amino acids. V shed 0 bases and J shed 9 bases, with 18 bases lying between them. The CDR3 coding sequence is TGTGCCAGCAGTTACTCGGGGGGTGTGAAGCAAATGCAGTACTTC. This encodes CASSYSGGVKQMQYF.

In this sample, this clonotype turned up a few times. The gene calls are TRBV7-9 and TRBJ2-7, with 9 positions matching TRBD2. Looked up from germline, CDR1 is SEHNR and CDR2 is FQNEAQ (reference sequence). The junction had 16 bases not matched to a gene; V was cut back by 6 bases and J by 7 bases. This CDR3 comprises 16 residues. CDR3 in amino acids: CASSPQAGGSLGEQYF. The CDR3 DNA is TGTGCCAGCAGTCCTCAAGCGGGGGGTTCCCTCGGAGAGCAGTACTTC.